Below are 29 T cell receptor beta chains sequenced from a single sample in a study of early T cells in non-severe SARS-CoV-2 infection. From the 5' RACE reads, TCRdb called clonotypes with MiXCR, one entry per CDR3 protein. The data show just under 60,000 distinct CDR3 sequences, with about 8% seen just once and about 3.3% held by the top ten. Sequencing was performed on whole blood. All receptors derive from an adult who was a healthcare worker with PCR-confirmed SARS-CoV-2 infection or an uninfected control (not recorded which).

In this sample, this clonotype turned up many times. CDR3 nucleotides: TGCGCCAGCAGCCGCACAGGGGGCTGGAGCACAGATACGCAGTATTTT. Encoded protein: CASSRTGGWSTDTQYF. The V call is TRBV5-1, the J call TRBJ2-3, with 9 positions matching TRBD1. Germline V gene data show CDR1 as SGHRS and CDR2 as YFSETQ. Trimming removed 4 bases from V and 0 bases from J; junction bases left unmatched: 6. CDR3 length: 16 residues.

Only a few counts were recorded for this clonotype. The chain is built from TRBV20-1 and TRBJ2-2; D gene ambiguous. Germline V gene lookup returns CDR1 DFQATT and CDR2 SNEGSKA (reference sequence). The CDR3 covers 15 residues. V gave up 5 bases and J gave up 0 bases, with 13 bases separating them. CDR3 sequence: CSASARAANTGELFF. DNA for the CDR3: TGCAGTGCTTCTGCCCGGGCGGCGAACACCGGGGAGCTGTTTTTT.

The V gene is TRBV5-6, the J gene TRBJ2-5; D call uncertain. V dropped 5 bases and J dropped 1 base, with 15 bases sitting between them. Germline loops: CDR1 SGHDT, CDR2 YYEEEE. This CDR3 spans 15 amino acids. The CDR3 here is CASRAGSTGQETQYF. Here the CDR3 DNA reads TGTGCCAGCAGGGCCGGGTCGACGGGCCAAGAGACCCAGTACTTC.

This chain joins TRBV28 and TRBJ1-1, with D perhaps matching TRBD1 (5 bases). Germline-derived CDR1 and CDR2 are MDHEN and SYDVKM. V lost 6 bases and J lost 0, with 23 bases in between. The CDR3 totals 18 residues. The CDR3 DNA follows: TGTGCCAGCAGCTTCCCCTTGGGGGTCAGAGGGATGAACACTGAAGCTTTCTTT. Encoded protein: CASSFPLGVRGMNTEAFF.

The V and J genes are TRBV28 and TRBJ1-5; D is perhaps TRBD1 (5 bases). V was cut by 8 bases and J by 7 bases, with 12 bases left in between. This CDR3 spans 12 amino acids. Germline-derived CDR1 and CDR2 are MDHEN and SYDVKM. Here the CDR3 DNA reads TGTGCCAGCTTAGATGAGGGGCAGCCCCAGCATTTT. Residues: CASLDEGQPQHF.

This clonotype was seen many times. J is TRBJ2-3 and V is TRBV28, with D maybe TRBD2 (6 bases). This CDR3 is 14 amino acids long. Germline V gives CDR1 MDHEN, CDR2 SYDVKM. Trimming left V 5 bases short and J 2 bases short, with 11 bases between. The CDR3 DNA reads TGTGCCAGCAGTGGGGAGGATAACACAGATACGCAGTATTTT. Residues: CASSGEDNTDTQYF.

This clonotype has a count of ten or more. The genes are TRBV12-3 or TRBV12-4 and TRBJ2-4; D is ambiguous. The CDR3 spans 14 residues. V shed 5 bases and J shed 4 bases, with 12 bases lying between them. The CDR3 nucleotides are TGTGCCAGCAGTACACGTCCGAAAAAAAACATTCAGTACTTC. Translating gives CASSTRPKKNIQYF.

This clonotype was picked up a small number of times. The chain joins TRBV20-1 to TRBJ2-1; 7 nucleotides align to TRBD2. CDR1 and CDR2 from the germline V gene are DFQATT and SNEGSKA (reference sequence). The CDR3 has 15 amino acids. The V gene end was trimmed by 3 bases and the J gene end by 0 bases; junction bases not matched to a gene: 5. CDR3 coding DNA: TGCAGTGCTAGGCCCGGGGGGAGCTCCTACAATGAGCAGTTCTTC. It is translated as CSARPGGSSYNEQFF.

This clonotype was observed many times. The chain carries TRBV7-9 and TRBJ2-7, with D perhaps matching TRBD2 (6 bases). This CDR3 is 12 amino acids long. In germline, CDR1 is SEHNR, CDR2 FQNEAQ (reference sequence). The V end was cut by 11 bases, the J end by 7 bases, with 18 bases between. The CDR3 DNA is TGTGCCGGAGGGGCCGCGGGTCGGGAGCAGTACTTC. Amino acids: CAGGAAGREQYF.

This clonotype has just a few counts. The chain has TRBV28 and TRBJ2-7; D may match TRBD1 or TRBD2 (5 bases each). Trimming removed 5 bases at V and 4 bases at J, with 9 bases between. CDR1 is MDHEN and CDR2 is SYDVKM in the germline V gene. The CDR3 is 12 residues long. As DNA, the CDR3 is TGTGCCAGCAGTGATGAGGGGTACGAGCAGTACTTC. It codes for CASSDEGYEQYF.

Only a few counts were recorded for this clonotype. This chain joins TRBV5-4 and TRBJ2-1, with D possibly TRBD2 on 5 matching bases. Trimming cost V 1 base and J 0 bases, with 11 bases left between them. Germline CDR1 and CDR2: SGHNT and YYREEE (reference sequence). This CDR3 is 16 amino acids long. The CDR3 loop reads CASSLSSVTSYNEQFF. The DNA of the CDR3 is TGTGCCAGCAGCTTGAGTAGCGTTACCTCCTACAATGAGCAGTTCTTC.

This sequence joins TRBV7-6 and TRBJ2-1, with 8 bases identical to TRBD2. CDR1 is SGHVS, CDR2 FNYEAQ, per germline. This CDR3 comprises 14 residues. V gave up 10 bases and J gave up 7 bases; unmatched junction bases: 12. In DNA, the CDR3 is TGTGCCACCGCAGGGACGGGAGGGCCGAATGAGCAGTTCTTC. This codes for CATAGTGGPNEQFF.

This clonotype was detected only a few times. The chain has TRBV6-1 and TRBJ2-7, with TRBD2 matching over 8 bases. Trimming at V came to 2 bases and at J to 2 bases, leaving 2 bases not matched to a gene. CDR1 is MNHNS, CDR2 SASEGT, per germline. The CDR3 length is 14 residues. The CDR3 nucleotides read TGTGCCAGCAGTGAACAGGGACTAGCCTACGAGCAGTACTTC. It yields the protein CASSEQGLAYEQYF.

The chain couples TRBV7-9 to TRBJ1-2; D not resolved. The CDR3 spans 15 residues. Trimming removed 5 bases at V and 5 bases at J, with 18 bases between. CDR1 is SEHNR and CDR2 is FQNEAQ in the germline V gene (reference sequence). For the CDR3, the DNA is TGTGCCAGCAGCCCCTGGGAGTCTCAGATATATGGCTACACCTTC. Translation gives CASSPWESQIYGYTF.

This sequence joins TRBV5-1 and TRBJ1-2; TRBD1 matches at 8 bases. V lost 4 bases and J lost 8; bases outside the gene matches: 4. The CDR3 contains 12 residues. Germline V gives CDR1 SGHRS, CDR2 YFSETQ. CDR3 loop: CASSIGQGGYTF. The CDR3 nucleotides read TGCGCCAGCAGCATCGGACAGGGAGGCTACACCTTC.

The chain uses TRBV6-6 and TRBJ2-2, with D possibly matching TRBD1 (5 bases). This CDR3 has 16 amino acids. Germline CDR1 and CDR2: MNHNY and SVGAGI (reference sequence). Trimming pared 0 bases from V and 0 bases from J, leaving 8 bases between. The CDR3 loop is CASSYSQVTNTGELFF. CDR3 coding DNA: TGTGCCAGCAGTTACTCACAGGTGACGAACACCGGGGAGCTGTTTTTT.

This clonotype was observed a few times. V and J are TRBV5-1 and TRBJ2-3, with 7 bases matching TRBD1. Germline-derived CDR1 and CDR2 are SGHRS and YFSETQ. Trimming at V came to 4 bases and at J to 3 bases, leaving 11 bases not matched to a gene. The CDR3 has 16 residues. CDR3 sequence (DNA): TGCGCCAGCAGCCGCACAGGGGAACCCTTAACAGATACGCAGTATTTT. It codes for CASSRTGEPLTDTQYF.

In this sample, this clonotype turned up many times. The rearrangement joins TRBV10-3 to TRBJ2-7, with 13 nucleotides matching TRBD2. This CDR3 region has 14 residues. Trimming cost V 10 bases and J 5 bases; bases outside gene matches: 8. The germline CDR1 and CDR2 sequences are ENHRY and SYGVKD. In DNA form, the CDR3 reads TGTGCCACCGGGACTAGCGGGACGACGGACGAGCAGTACTTC. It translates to CATGTSGTTDEQYF.

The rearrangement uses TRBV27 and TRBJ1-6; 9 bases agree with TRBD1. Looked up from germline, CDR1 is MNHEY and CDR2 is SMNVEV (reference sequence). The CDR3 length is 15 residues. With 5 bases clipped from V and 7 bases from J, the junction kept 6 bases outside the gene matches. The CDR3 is CASSPGQGRNSPLHF. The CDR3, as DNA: TGTGCCAGCAGTCCAGGACAGGGGCGGAATTCACCCCTCCACTTT.

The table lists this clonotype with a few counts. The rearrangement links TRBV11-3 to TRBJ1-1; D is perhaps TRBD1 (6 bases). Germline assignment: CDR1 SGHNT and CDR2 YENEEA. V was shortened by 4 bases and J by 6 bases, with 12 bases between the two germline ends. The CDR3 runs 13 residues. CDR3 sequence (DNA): TGTGCCAGCAGCTCAACAGGGAAGGCTGAAGCTTTCTTT. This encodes CASSSTGKAEAFF.

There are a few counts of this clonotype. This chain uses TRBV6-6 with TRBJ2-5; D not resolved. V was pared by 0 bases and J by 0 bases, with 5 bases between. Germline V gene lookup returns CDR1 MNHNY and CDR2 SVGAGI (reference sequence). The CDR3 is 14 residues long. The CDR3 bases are TGTGCCAGCAGTTACTCGGGCAACCAAGAGACCCAGTACTTC. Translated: CASSYSGNQETQYF.

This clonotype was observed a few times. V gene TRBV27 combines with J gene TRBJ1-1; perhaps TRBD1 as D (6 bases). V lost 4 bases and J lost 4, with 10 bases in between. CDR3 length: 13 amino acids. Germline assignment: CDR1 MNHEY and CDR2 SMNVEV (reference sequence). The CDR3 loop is CASSYTGSTEAFF. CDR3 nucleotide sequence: TGTGCCAGCAGTTATACAGGGTCCACTGAAGCTTTCTTT.

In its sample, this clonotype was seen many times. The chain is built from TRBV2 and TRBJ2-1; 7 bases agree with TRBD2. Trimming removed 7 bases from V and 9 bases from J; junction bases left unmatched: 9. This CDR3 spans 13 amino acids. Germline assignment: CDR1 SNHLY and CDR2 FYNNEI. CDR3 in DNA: TGTGCCAGCACCAAGGCGGGGGAAACTGAGCAGTTCTTC. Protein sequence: CASTKAGETEQFF.

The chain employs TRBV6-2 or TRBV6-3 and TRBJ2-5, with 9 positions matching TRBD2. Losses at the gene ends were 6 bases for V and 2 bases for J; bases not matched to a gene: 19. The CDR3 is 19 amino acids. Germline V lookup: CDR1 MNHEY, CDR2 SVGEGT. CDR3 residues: CASSPLRASGRPDQETQYF. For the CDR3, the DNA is TGTGCCAGCAGCCCCCTTAGAGCGAGCGGGAGGCCAGATCAAGAGACCCAGTACTTC.

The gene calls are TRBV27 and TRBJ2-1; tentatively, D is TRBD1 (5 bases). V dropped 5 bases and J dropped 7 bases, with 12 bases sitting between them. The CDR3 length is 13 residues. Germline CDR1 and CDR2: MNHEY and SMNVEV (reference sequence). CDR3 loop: CASSLGARNEQFF. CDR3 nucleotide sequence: TGTGCCAGCAGTCTTGGGGCTAGAAATGAGCAGTTCTTC.

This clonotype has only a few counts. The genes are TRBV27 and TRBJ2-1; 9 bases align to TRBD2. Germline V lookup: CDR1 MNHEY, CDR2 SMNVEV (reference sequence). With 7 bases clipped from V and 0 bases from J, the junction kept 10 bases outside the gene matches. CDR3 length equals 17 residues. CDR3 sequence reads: CASTSLAGSSSYNEQFF. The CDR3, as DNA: TGTGCCAGCACCTCCCTAGCGGGATCCAGCTCCTACAATGAGCAGTTCTTC.

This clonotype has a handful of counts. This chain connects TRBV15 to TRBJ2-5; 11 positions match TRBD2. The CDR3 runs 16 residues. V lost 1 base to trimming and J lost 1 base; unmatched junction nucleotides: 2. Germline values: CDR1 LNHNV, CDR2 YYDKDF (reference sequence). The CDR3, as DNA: TGTGCCACCAGCAGAGGTGGGACTAGCGGCCAAGAGACCCAGTACTTC. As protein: CATSRGGTSGQETQYF.

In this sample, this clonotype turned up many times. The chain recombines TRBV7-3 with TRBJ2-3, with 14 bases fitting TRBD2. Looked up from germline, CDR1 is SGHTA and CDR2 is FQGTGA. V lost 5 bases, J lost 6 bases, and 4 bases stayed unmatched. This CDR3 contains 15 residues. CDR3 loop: CASSLRLAGGDTQYF. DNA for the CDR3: TGTGCCAGCAGCCTAAGACTAGCGGGAGGGGATACGCAGTATTTT.

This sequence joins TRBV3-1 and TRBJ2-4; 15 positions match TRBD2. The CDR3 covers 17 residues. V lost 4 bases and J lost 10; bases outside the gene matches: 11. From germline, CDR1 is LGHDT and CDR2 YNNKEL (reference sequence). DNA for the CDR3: TGTGCCAGCAGCCCCCCGGGACTAGCGGGAGGACCTAGAATTCAGTACTTC. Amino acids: CASSPPGLAGGPRIQYF.